One and the same sample provided the 14 T cell receptor beta chains below, sequenced in a study of blood T cell repertoires in COVID-19. The method was immunoSEQ multiplex PCR; TCRdb's version includes in-frame clones alone and lacks a portion of them. The profile covers about 190,000 clones, with roughly four fifths appearing a single time and around an eighth taken by the ten largest. Sequencing was carried out using peripheral blood. The receptors originated from a man under 40 with active or convalescent COVID-19.

This chain connects TRBV19 to TRBJ2-7, with 10 nucleotides matching TRBD1. Unmatched junction bases numbered 14, after V lost 2 bases and J lost 13 bases. CDR1 is LNHDA and CDR2 is SQIVND in the germline V gene (reference sequence). CDR3 length equals 15 residues. This CDR3 reads CASSIIGTGETDLYF. The CDR3 nucleotides are TGTGCCAGTAGTATAATAGGGACAGGGGAAACCGACCTTTACTTC.

The chain employs TRBV7-8 and TRBJ1-5; D not certain. The CDR3 runs 17 residues. Per germline, CDR1 SGHVS and CDR2 FQNEAQ. Between the trimmed V and J ends, which lost 5 bases and 0 bases, there was a span of 17 bases. The CDR3: CASSPTRAGNSNQPQHF. The CDR3 DNA sequence: TGTGCCAGCAGCCCTACACGGGCGGGAAATAGCAATCAGCCCCAGCATTTT.

The chain carries TRBV24-1 and TRBJ1-2; 7 bases are shared with TRBD1. The CDR3 spans 12 residues. CDR1 and CDR2 (germline): KGHDR, SFDVKD. The J segment lost 8 bases and the V segment lost 5 bases, leaving 4 bases of the junction unmatched. Here the CDR3 reads CATSGQGAGYTF. The CDR3 DNA sequence: TGTGCCACCAGTGGACAGGGTGCCGGCTACACCTTC.

The CDR3 protein is CASSQVTGGMGHEKLFF. CDR3 coding DNA: TGTGCCAGCAGCCAAGTGACAGGGGGCATGGGGCATGAAAAACTGTTTTTT. The chain recombines TRBV3-1 (or the pseudogene TRBV3-2) with TRBJ1-4, with 10 bases that match TRBD1. This CDR3 contains 17 residues. The V gene end was trimmed by 1 base and the J gene end by 6 bases; junction bases not matched to a gene: 8. Germline CDR1 is LGHDT and CDR2 is YNNKEL (reference sequence).

DNA for the CDR3: TGCGCCAGCAGCCTCGGTCCGACGGGGAATCATCAGCCCCAGCATTTT. Amino acid sequence: CASSLGPTGNHQPQHF. The rearrangement joins TRBV4-1 to TRBJ1-5; D unresolved. This CDR3 has 16 amino acids. V was trimmed by 4 bases and J by 5 bases, leaving 18 bases between them. CDR1 is MGHRA, CDR2 YSYEKL, per germline.

The J gene is TRBJ2-5, the V gene TRBV9; 8 bases agree with TRBD1. J was trimmed by 4 bases and V by 7 bases; bases with no gene match: 9. The CDR3 has 14 residues. Germline assignment: CDR1 SGDLS and CDR2 YYNGEE. CDR3 loop: CASALRGQGETQYF. CDR3 in DNA: TGTGCCAGCGCCCTCAGGGGGCAGGGAGAGACCCAGTACTTC.

V and J are TRBV12-3 or TRBV12-4 and TRBJ1-1; the D is unclear. This CDR3 has 11 amino acids. V was pared by 4 bases and J by 7 bases, with 7 bases between. Here the CDR3 reads CASSYGLEAFF. The CDR3 coding sequence is TGTGCCAGCAGTTACGGTCTTGAAGCTTTCTTT.

J is TRBJ2-3 and V is TRBV18; 9 nucleotides match TRBD2. CDR1 KGHSH and CDR2 LQKENI come from the germline V gene. Germline trimming cut 4 bases from V and 0 bases from J; bases unmatched to any gene: 11. The CDR3 spans 18 residues. CDR3: CASSLLAGTSSSTDTQYF. The CDR3 bases are TGTGCCAGCTCACTCCTAGCGGGGACCAGCTCTAGCACAGATACGCAGTATTTT.

The chain carries TRBV6-9 and TRBJ1-6, with 9 bases aligning to TRBD1. The V gene's germline CDR1 is MNHGY and CDR2 SVAAGI. The junction had 9 bases not matched to a gene; V was cut back by 8 bases and J by 7 bases. This CDR3 is 15 amino acids long. DNA for the CDR3: TGTGCCAGCCTTTTTTGGACAGGGGAAAATTCACCCCTCCACTTT. Its translation: CASLFWTGENSPLHF.

V gene TRBV5-1 combines with J gene TRBJ2-1; D is perhaps TRBD2 (7 bases). The CDR3 contains 17 residues. Deletions cut 4 bases from V and 0 bases from J, with 17 bases between. The germline V gene has CDR1 SGHRS and CDR2 YFSETQ. The CDR3 sequence: CASSPGAGEGSYNEQFF. The CDR3 bases are TGCGCCAGCAGCCCTGGGGCAGGGGAGGGCTCCTACAATGAGCAGTTCTTC.

This rearrangement joins TRBV6-1 to TRBJ1-2; 7 bases map to TRBD1. Germline CDR1 and CDR2: MNHNS and SASEGT. The V gene end was trimmed by 2 bases and the J gene end by 6 bases; junction bases not matched to a gene: 12. The CDR3 runs to 16 residues. In nucleotides, the CDR3 is TGTGCCAGCAGTGAACGAGGCGACAGGGCTCGCCATGGCTACACCTTC. This translates into CASSERGDRARHGYTF.

The rearrangement uses TRBV11-2 and TRBJ1-1, with 10 bases that match TRBD1. CDR1 and CDR2 (germline): SGHAT, FQNNGV. The CDR3 loop spans 15 amino acids. V shed 6 bases, J shed 3 bases, and the junction held 7 bases outside the gene matches. Here the CDR3 DNA reads TGTGCCAGCAGATTCTCCGGGACAGGGGACACTGAAGCTTTCTTT. Encoded protein: CASRFSGTGDTEAFF. Full variable domain (rest looked up from reference TRBV11-2 and TRBJ1-1): EAGVAQSPRYKIIEKRQSVAFWCNPISGHATLYWYQQILGQGPKLLIQFQNNGVVDDSQLPKDRFSAERLKGVDSTLKIQPAKLEDSAVYLCASRFSGTGDTEAFFGQGTRLTVV.

The chain has TRBV10-2 and TRBJ1-5; D not certain. Germline V gives CDR1 WSHSY, CDR2 SAAADI. V lost 0 bases and J lost 1, with 4 bases in between. The CDR3 consists of 14 residues. CDR3 DNA sequence: TGCGCCAGCAGTGAGTCGCTAAGCAATCAGCCCCAGCATTTT. Its protein is CASSESLSNQPQHF.

The rearrangement links TRBV13 to TRBJ1-1, with D unclear. This CDR3 has 15 residues. The V gene's germline CDR1 is PRHDT and CDR2 FYEKMQ (reference sequence). Trimming shortened V by 5 bases and J by 2 bases, and 15 bases separated the two germline ends. DNA for the CDR3: TGTGCCAGCAGCCCCACGCCCAGGCCCAACACTGAAGCTTTCTTT. It yields the protein CASSPTPRPNTEAFF.